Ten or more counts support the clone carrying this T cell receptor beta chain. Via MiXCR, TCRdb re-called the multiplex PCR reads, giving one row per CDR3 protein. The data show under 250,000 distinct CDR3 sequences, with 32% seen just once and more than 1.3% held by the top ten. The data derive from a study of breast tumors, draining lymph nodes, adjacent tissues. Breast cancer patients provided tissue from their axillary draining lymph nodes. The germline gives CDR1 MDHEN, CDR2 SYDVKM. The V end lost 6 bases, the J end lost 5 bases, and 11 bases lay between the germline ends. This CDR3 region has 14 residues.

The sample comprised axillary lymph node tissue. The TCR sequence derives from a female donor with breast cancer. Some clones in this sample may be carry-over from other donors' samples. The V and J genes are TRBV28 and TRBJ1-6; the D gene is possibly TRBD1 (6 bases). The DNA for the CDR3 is TGTGCCAGCAGCCCGTCAGGGGATAATTCACCCCTCCACTTT. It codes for CASSPSGDNSPLHF.